This T cell receptor (beta chain) stems from a study of Tregs in tolerant kidney transplant recipients. Broader study findings: In tolerant patients, donor-specific Tregs outgrew total Tregs, suggesting antigen-driven expansion. Activated donor B cell expansion appeared to reveal the most relevant donor-specific TCRbeta repertoire.

Profiled with immunoSEQ multiplex PCR; TCRdb holds only in-frame clones, not every one. The table records 14,000 to 15,000 clones, around 77% of them present only once. This clone was counted between two and nine times. Its antigen is still unknown. The CDR3 contains 16 residues. CDR1 is SGHTA and CDR2 is FQGNSA in the germline V gene. V dropped 5 bases and J dropped 4; count of bases not matched to a gene: 7. The chain employs TRBV7-2 and TRBJ2-3; 12 bases match TRBD2. This sample comprised Tregs from blood, obtained before the transplant. This receptor was identified in a human donor who received a combined kidney and bone marrow transplant. The CDR3 protein is CASSPLAGGRSDTQYF. CDR3 bases: TGTGCCAGCAGCCCCCTAGCGGGAGGGAGGTCAGATACGCAGTATTTT.